These 12 T cell receptor beta chains were sequenced from one sample in a study of CD8 T cells in ankylosing spondylitis. TCRdb analysed the 5' RACE reads with MiXCR anew, one entry per CDR3 protein. The table shows approximately 140,000 distinct CDR3 sequences, with approximately 9.7% occurring only once. What was sequenced was blood, either unsorted or a sorted T cell fraction (not recorded which). The source of these receptors is a male donor with ankylosing spondylitis or in good health (not recorded which).

This clonotype was detected ten times or more. The chain couples TRBV5-5 to TRBJ2-2; 8 bases fit TRBD1. This CDR3 contains 15 residues. The germline V gene encodes CDR1 SGHKS and CDR2 YYEKEE (reference sequence). The J segment lost 10 bases and the V segment lost 3 bases, leaving 11 bases of the junction unmatched. The CDR3 spells CASSSWTGRSEELFF. CDR3 coding DNA: TGTGCCAGCAGCTCGTGGACAGGGAGGTCCGAGGAGCTGTTTTTT.

Regarding this clonotype: A read error may account for a junction end that differs from germline. V and J are TRBV12-3 or TRBV12-4 and TRBJ2-5; 10 bases are shared with TRBD1. The CDR3 has 18 residues. The DNA for the CDR3 is TGTGCCAGCAGTTTACCGAACCTAGGACAGGGGGGCCAAGAGACCCGGTACTTC. Amino acid sequence: CASSLPNLGQGGQETRYF.

This clonotype was counted many times. The V call is TRBV5-1, the J call TRBJ2-1, with 14 bases matching TRBD2. The CDR3 is 15 residues long. The V and J ends lost 3 bases and 8 bases, in that order; junction bases with no gene match: 4. Per the germline V gene, CDR1 is SGHRS and CDR2 is YFSETQ. The CDR3 nucleotides read TGCGCCAGCAGCTCGGGGACTAGCGGGAGTTATGAGCAGTTCTTC. Protein product: CASSSGTSGSYEQFF.

This clonotype was counted many times. One end of the junction fails to match germline, which may point to a read error. The chain links TRBV29-1 to TRBJ1-6; D might be TRBD1 (5 bases). Germline V gives CDR1 SQVTM, CDR2 ANQGSEA. The CDR3 has 14 residues. CDR3 nucleotides: TGCAGCGTTCAAGACAGTGGGATAGGTTCACCCCTCCACTTT. Amino acids: CSVQDSGIGSPLHF. The variable domain in full, with the rest retrieved from reference TRBV29-1 and TRBJ1-6, is SAVISQKPSRDICQRGTSLTIQCQVDSQVTMMFWYRQQPGQSLTLIATANQGSEATYESGFVIDKFPISRPNLTFSTLTVSNMSPEDSSIYLCSVQDSGIGSPLHFGNGTRLTVT.

This clonotype has just a few counts. This chain uses TRBV7-2 with TRBJ2-2; D remains unclear. Germline CDR1 SGHTA, CDR2 FQGNSA. The CDR3 is 15 amino acids. The ends were cut back, 5 bases at V and 6 bases at J, with 16 bases in the middle. This CDR3 is CASSAATAPAGELFF. In DNA, the CDR3 is TGTGCCAGCAGCGCCGCTACGGCTCCCGCCGGGGAGCTGTTTTTT.

In this sample, this clonotype turned up many times. The chain employs TRBV7-2 and TRBJ2-3; D is unclear. Trimming left V 3 bases short and J 3 bases short, with 16 bases between. Germline assignment: CDR1 SGHTA and CDR2 FQGNSA. The CDR3 is 16 residues long. In DNA, the CDR3 is TGTGCCAGCAGCTTTTACACCTTGGGGTTGACAGATACGCAGTATTTT. The encoded protein is CASSFYTLGLTDTQYF.

The gene calls are TRBV3-1 and TRBJ2-2; D perhaps matches TRBD1 (6 bases). V was clipped by 8 bases and J by 7 bases, with 11 bases between them. The CDR3 has 12 amino acids. Germline V gene data show CDR1 as LGHDT and CDR2 as YNNKEL (reference sequence). The DNA for the CDR3 is TGTGCCAGCGGACAGATTAGCGGGGAGCTGTTTTTT. Amino acids: CASGQISGELFF.

The table lists this clonotype with a few counts. The chain employs TRBV5-5 and TRBJ2-5, with TRBD2 as a possible D gene (6 bases). The V end was cut by 4 bases, the J end by 3 bases, with 10 bases between. The CDR3 covers 13 residues. Germline V CDR1 and CDR2: SGHKS, YYEKEE (reference sequence). For the CDR3, the DNA is TGTGCCAGCAGCGCCGCGGGGAAAGAGACCCAGTACTTC. Its translation: CASSAAGKETQYF.

This clonotype was seen ten or more times. The CDR3: CSVDGTSGSEDTQYF. The CDR3 DNA sequence: TGCAGCGTTGACGGGACTAGCGGGAGTGAAGATACGCAGTATTTT. The chain has TRBV29-1 and TRBJ2-3; 14 bases align to TRBD2. Germline-derived CDR1 and CDR2 are SQVTM and ANQGSEA. Trimming removed 3 bases from V and 5 bases from J; junction bases left unmatched: 4. The CDR3 sequence is 15 residues long.

This clonotype was observed a handful of times. The chain employs TRBV11-1 and TRBJ2-2; D assignment may be TRBD1 or TRBD2 (5 bases each). The ends were cut back, 5 bases at V and 3 bases at J, with 13 bases in the middle. Germline CDR1 SGHAT, CDR2 FQDESV (reference sequence). The CDR3 spans 15 residues. The DNA for the CDR3 is TGTGCCAGCAGCCCCGGGGCGTCGGACACCGGGGAGCTGTTTTTT. Protein sequence: CASSPGASDTGELFF.

This clonotype was seen repeatedly, ten times or more. The CDR3 sequence is CASSQGPRDRVVISSYNEQFF. The CDR3 nucleotides read TGCGCCAGCAGCCAAGGACCCCGGGACAGGGTAGTTATTAGCTCCTACAATGAGCAGTTCTTC. V and J are TRBV4-1 and TRBJ2-1; 9 nucleotides align to TRBD1. Per germline, CDR1 MGHRA and CDR2 YSYEKL. The length of the CDR3 is 21 residues. The V and J ends lost 1 base and 0 bases, in that order; junction bases with no gene match: 16.

For this clonotype: A much larger clonotype is one base distant, so this may be a read error. The chain uses TRBV28 and TRBJ2-7; D gene unclear. Germline V CDR1 and CDR2: MDHEN, SYDVKM. The CDR3 length is 13 residues. CDR3 nucleotides: TGTGCCAGCAGTTTATGGAGCTCCCACGAGCAGTACTTC. As protein: CASSLWSSHEQYF.